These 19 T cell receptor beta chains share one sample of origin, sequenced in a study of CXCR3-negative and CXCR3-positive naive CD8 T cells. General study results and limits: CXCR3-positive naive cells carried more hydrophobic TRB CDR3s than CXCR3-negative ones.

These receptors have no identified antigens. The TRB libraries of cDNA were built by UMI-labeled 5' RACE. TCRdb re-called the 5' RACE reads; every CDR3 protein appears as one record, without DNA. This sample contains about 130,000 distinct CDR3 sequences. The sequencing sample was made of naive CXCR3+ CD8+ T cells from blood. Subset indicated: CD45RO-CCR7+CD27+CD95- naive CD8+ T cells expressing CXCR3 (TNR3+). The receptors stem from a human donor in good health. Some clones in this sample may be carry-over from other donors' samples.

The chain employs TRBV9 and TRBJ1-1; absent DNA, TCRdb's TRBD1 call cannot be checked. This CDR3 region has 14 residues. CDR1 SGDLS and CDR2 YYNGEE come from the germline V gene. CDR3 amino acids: CASSEGTDNTEAFF. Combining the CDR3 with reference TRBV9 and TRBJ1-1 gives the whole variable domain DSGVTQTPKHLITATGQRVTLRCSPRSGDLSVYWYQQSLDQGLQFLIQYYNGEERAKGNILERFSAQQFPDLHSELNLSSLELGDSALYFCASSEGTDNTEAFFGQGTRLTVV.

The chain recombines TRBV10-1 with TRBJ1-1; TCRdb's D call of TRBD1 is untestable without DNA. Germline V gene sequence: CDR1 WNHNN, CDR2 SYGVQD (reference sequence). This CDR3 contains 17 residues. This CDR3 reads CASSEHTPGQTNTEAFF.

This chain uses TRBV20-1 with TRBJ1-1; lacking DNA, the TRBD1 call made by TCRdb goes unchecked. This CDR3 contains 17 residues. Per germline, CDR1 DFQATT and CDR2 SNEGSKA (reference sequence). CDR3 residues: CSARAYVTGAGSPEAFF.

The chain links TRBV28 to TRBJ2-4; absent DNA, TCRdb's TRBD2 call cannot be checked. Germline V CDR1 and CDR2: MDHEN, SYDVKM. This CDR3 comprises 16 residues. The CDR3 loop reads CASSPRTSLAKNIQYF.

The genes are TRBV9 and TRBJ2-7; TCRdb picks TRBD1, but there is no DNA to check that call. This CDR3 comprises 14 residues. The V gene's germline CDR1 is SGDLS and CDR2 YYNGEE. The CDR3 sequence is CASNPTGGPYEQYF. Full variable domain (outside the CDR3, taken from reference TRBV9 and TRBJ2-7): DSGVTQTPKHLITATGQRVTLRCSPRSGDLSVYWYQQSLDQGLQFLIQYYNGEERAKGNILERFSAQQFPDLHSELNLSSLELGDSALYFCASNPTGGPYEQYFGPGTRLTVT.

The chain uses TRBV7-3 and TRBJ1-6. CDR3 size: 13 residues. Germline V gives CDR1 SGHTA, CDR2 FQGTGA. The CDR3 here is CASSHGSNSPLHF.

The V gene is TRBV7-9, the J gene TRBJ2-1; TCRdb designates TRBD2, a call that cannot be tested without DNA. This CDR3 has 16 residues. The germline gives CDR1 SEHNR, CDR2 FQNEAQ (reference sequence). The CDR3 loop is CASSPPRGGRDNEQFF. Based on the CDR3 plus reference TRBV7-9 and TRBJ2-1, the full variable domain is DTGVSQNPRHKITKRGQNVTFRCDPISEHNRLYWYRQTLGQGPEFLTYFQNEAQLEKSRLLSDRFSAERPKGSFSTLEIQRTEQGDSAMYLCASSPPRGGRDNEQFFGPGTRLTVL.

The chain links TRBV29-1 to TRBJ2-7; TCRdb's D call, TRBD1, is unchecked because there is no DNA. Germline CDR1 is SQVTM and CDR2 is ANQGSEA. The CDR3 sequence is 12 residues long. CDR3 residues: CSVEQGAYEQYF.

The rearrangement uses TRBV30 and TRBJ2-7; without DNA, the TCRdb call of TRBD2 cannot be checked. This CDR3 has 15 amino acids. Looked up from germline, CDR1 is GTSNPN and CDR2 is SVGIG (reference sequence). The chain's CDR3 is CAWSPGVAGVYEQYF. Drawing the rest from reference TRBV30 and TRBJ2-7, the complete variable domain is SQTIHQWPATLVQPVGSPLSLECTVEGTSNPNLYWYRQAAGRGLQLLFYSVGIGQISSEVPQNLSASRPQDRQFILSSKKLLLSDSGFYLCAWSPGVAGVYEQYFGPGTRLTVT.

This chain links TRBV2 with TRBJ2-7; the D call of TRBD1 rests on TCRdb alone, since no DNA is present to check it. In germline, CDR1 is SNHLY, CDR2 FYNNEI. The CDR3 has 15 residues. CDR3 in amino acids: CASTLSGTGSYEQYF.

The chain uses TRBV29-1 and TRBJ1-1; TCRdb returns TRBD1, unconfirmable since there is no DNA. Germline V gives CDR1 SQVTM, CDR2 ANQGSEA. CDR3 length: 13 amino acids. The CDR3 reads CSAVWTGRTEAFF. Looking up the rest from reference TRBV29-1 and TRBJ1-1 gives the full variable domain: SAVISQKPSRDICQRGTSLTIQCQVDSQVTMMFWYRQQPGQSLTLIATANQGSEATYESGFVIDKFPISRPNLTFSTLTVSNMSPEDSSIYLCSAVWTGRTEAFFGQGTRLTVV.

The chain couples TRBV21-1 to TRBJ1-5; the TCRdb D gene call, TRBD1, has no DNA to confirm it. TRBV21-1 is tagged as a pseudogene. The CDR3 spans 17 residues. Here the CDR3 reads CASSNPSWDRGSEPQHF.

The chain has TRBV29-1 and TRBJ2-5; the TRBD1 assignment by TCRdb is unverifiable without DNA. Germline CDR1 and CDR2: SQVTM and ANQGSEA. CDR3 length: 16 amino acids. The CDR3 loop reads CSVEEALQGAQETQYF.

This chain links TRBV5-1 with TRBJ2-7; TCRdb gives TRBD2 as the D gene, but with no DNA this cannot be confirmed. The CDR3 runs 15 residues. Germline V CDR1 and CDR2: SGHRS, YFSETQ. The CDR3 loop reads CASSLSTSGGPEQYF.

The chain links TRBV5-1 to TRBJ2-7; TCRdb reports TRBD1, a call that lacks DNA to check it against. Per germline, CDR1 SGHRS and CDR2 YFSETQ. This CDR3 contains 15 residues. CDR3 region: CASSAGGGPGYEQYF.

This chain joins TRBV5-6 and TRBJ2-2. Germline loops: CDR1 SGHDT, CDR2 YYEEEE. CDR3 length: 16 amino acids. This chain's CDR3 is CASSLVHLSNTGELFF.

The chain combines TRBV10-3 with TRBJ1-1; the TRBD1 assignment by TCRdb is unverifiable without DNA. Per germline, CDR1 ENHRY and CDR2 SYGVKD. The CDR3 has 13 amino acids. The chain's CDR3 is CAISWDRGTEAFF.

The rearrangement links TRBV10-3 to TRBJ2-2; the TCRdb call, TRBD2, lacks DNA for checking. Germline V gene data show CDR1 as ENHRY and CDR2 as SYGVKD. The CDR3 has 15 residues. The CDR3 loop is CAISETSGNTGELFF.

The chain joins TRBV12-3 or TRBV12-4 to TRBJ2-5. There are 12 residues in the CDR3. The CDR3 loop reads CASSLMAETQYF.